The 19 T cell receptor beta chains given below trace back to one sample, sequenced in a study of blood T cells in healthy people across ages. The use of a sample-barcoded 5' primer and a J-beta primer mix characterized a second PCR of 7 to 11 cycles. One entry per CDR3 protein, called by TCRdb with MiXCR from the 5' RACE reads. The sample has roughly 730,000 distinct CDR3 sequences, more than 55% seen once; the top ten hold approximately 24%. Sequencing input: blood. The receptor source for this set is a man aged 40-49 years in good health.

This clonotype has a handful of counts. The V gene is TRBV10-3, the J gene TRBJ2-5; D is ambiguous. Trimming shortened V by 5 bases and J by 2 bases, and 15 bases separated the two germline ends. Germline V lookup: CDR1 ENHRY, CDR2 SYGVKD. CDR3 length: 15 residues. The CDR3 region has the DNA TGTGCCATCAGTCAGGACCGTACCTTTCAAGAGACCCAGTACTTC. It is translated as CAISQDRTFQETQYF.

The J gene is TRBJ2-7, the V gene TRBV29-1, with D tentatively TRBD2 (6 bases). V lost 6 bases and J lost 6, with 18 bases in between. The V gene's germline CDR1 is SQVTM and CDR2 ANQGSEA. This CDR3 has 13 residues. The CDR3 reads CSVGFGGFCEQYF. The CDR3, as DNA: TGCAGCGTCGGCTTCGGGGGATTCTGCGAGCAGTACTTC.

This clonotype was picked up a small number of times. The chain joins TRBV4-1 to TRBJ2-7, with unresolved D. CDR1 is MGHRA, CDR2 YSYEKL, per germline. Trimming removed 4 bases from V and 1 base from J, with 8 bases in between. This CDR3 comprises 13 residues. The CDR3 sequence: CASSPRLSYEQYF. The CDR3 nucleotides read TGCGCCAGCAGCCCTCGGCTGTCCTACGAGCAGTACTTC.

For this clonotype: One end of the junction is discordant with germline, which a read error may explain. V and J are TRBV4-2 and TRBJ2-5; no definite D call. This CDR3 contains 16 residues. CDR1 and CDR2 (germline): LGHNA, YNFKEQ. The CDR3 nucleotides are TGTGCCAGCAGCCAAGAGGACCAACCGATCCAAGAGGCCCAGTACTTC. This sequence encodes CASSQEDQPIQEAQYF.

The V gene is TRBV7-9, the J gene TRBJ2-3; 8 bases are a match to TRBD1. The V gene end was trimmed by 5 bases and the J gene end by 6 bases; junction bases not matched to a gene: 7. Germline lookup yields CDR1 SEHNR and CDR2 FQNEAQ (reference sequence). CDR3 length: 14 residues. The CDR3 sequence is CASSNTTGADTQYF. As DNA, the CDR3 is TGTGCCAGCAGCAACACGACAGGGGCGGATACGCAGTATTTT.

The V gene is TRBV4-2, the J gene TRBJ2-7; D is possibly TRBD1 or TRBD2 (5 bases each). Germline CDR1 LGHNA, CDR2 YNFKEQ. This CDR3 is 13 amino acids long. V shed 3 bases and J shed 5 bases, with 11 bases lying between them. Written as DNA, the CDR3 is TGTGCCAGCAGCCAGTCCGGGACCGACGAGCAGTACTTC. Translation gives CASSQSGTDEQYF.

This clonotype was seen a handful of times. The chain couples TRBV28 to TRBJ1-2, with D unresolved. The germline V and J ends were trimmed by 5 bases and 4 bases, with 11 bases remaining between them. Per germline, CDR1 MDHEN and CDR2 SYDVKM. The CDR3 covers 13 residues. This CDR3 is CASSVWVLYGYTF. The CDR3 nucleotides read TGTGCCAGCAGTGTTTGGGTCCTCTATGGCTACACCTTC.

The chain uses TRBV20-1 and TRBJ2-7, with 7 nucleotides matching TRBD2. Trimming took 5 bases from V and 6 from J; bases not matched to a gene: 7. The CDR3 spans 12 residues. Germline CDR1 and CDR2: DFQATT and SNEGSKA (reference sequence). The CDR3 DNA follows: TGCAGTGCTGAACGTGGGGGGGGCGAGCAGTACTTC. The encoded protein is CSAERGGGEQYF.

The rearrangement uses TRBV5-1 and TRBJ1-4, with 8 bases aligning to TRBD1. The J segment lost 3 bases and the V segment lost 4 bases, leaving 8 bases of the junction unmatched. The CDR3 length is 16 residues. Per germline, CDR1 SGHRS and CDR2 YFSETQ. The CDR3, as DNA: TGCGCCAGCAGCCCATACCGGGACAGGCCTAATGAAAAACTGTTTTTT. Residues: CASSPYRDRPNEKLFF. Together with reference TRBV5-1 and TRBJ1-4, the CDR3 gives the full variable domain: KAGVTQTPRYLIKTRGQQVTLSCSPISGHRSVSWYQQTPGQGLQFLFEYFSETQRNKGNFPGRFSGRQFSNSRSEMNVSTLELGDSALYLCASSPYRDRPNEKLFFGSGTQLSVL.

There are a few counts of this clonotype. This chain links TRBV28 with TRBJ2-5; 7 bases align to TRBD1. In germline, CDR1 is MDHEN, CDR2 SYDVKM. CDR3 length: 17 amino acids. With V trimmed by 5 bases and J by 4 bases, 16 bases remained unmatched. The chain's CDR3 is CASSTRSADRATETQYF. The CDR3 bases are TGTGCCAGCAGTACGCGCTCCGCCGACAGGGCGACAGAGACCCAGTACTTC.

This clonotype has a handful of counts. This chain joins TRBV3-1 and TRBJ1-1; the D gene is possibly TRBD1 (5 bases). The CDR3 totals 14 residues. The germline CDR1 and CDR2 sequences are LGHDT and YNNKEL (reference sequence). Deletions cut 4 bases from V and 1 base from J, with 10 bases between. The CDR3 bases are TGTGCCAGCAGCCTCCGGGGGGAGAACACTGAAGCTTTCTTT. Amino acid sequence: CASSLRGENTEAFF.

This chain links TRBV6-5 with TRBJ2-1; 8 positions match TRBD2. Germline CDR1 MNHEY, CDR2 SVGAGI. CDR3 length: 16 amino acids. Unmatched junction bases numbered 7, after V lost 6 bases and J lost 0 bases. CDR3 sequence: CASRDPSGGSYNEQFF. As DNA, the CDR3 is TGTGCCAGCAGGGATCCAAGCGGGGGCTCCTACAATGAGCAGTTCTTC.

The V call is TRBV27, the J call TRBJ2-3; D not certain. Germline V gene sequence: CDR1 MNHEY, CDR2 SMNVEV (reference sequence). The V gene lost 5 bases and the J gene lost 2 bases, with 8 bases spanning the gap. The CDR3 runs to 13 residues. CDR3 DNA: TGTGCCAGCAGTATCCGGGCCACAGATACGCAGTATTTT. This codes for CASSIRATDTQYF.

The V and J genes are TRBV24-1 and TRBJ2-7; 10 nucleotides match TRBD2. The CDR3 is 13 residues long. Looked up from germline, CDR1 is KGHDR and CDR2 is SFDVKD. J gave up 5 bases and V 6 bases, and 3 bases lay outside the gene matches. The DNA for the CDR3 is TGTGCCACCAGTCTAGCGGGAGATCACGAGCAGTACTTC. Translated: CATSLAGDHEQYF.

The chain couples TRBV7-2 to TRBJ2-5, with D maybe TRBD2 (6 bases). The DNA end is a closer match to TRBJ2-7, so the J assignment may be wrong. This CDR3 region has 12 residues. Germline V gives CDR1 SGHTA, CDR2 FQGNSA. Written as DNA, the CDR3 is TGTGCCAGCAGCTTAACTAGCTGCGAGCAGTACTTC. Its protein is CASSLTSCEQYF.

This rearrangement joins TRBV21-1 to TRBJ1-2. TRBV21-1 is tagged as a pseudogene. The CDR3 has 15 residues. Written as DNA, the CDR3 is TGTGCCGGCAGCAAATCACGGACCTCTAACTATGGCTACACCTTC. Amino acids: CAGSKSRTSNYGYTF.

CDR3 residues: CASSPRRDSEQYF. Written as DNA, the CDR3 is TGTGCCAGCAGTCCCCGTAGGGACAGCGAGCAGTACTTC. The chain employs TRBV12-3 or TRBV12-4 and TRBJ2-7, with 7 bases that match TRBD1. V was pared by 5 bases and J by 6 bases, with 7 bases of the junction left unmatched. This CDR3 has 13 residues.

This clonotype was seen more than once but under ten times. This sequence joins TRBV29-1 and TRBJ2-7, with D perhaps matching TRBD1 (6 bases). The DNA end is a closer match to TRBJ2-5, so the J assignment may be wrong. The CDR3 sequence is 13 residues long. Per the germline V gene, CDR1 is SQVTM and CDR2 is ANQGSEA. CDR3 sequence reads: CSVDLGGGETQYF. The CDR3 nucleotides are TGCAGCGTTGATTTAGGGGGTGGGGAGACCCAGTACTTC.

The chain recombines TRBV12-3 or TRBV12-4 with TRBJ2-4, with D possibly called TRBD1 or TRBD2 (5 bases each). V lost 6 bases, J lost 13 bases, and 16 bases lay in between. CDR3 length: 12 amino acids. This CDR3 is CASSFPMGEQYF. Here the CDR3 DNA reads TGTGCCAGCAGCTTCCCGATGGGGGAGCAGTACTTC.